One sample yielded the 17 T cell receptor beta chains listed below, sequenced in a study of multiple sclerosis patients with progressive multifocal leukoencephalopathy. Time point given: about a year of natalizumab therapy. Method: immunoSEQ multiplex PCR; TCRdb's copy keeps in-frame clones and lacks some. The repertoire holds more than 20,000 clones, with under 95% as singletons. The sample was PBMCs, taken from a patient treated with natalizumab. The receptor source for this set is a man aged 25-40 years with multiple sclerosis.

The genes are TRBV19 and TRBJ2-2, with TRBD2 as a possible D gene (6 bases). The CDR3 spans 14 residues. V gave up 9 bases and J gave up 4 bases, with 15 bases separating them. Germline values: CDR1 LNHDA, CDR2 SQIVND (reference sequence). CDR3 sequence: CASSGYYGTGELFF. The CDR3 region has the DNA TGTGCCAGCAGCGGGTACTACGGCACCGGGGAGCTGTTTTTT.

A single count supports this clone. The chain combines TRBV27 with TRBJ2-4; unclear D gene. V was shortened by 4 bases and J by 2 bases, with 12 bases between the two germline ends. Germline V gene lookup returns CDR1 MNHEY and CDR2 SMNVEV (reference sequence). The CDR3 sequence is 15 residues long. The CDR3 region is CASSSLFAPKNIQYF. CDR3 sequence (DNA): TGTGCCAGCAGTTCCTTATTTGCACCCAAAAACATTCAGTACTTC.

This chain uses TRBV20-1 with TRBJ2-1, with D perhaps matching TRBD1 or TRBD2 (5 bases each). Trimming shortened V by 5 bases and J by 10 bases, and 12 bases separated the two germline ends. The CDR3 spans 11 residues. Germline V lookup: CDR1 DFQATT, CDR2 SNEGSKA (reference sequence). In DNA form, the CDR3 reads TGCAGTGCTGTTACGGGGCCGGAGCAGTTCTTC. It encodes CSAVTGPEQFF.

As concerns this clone: This sample includes further DNA sequences coding for the same CDR3. J is TRBJ2-7 and V is TRBV30; perhaps TRBD1 as D (5 bases). The CDR3 contains 14 residues. Trimming pared 0 bases from V and 2 bases from J, leaving 11 bases between. Germline CDR1 GTSNPN, CDR2 SVGIG (reference sequence). This chain's CDR3 is CAWSVGVGPYEQYF. CDR3 DNA: TGTGCCTGGAGTGTAGGGGTGGGGCCCTACGAGCAGTACTTC.

The chain employs TRBV25-1 and TRBJ1-5; no definite D call. With 3 bases removed from V and 5 bases from J, the gap between germline ends came to 5 bases. The CDR3 is 12 amino acids. Germline V CDR1 and CDR2: MGHDK, SYGVNS. This CDR3 is CASSEGYQPQHF. CDR3 DNA sequence: TGTGCCAGCAGTGAGGGGTATCAGCCCCAGCATTTT.

This clone was seen just once. The V and J genes are TRBV7-2 and TRBJ1-1, with a weak D call TRBD1 (6 bases). Germline values: CDR1 SGHTA, CDR2 FQGNSA. Between the trimmed V and J ends, which lost 5 bases and 0 bases, there was a span of 16 bases. The CDR3 runs 16 residues. The CDR3 loop reads CASSPWGGTLNTEAFF. CDR3 in DNA: TGTGCCAGCAGCCCTTGGGGGGGCACCTTGAACACTGAAGCTTTCTTT.

The gene calls are TRBV5-6 and TRBJ2-7; 7 bases are a match to TRBD1. The CDR3 loop spans 15 amino acids. Trimming cost V 5 bases and J 3 bases; bases outside gene matches: 11. Germline V gene lookup returns CDR1 SGHDT and CDR2 YYEEEE. CDR3 nucleotides: TGTGCCAGCAGACACGCATACAGGGGCGGCTACGAGCAGTACTTC. Translating it yields CASRHAYRGGYEQYF.

V gene TRBV7-8 combines with J gene TRBJ1-1; D is unclear. Germline CDR1 and CDR2: SGHVS and FQNEAQ. V dropped 5 bases and J dropped 6 bases, with 13 bases sitting between them. The CDR3 has 13 amino acids. CDR3 protein: CASSAGEIAEAFF. The CDR3 region has the DNA TGTGCCAGCAGCGCCGGGGAAATCGCTGAAGCTTTCTTT.

The V call is TRBV5-3, the J call TRBJ1-3, with a weak D call TRBD1 (6 bases). TRBV5-3 is known as an ORF, though its function is uncertain. Deletions cut 6 bases from V and 5 bases from J, with 21 bases between. CDR3 length: 16 residues. The CDR3: CARIRLIGQRRNTIYF. The CDR3 coding sequence is TGTGCCAGAATCAGGCTCATTGGACAGAGGAGAAACACCATATATTTT.

This chain joins TRBV29-1 and TRBJ2-7; D perhaps matches TRBD1 (5 bases). Per the germline V gene, CDR1 is SQVTM and CDR2 is ANQGSEA. The CDR3 is 14 residues long. Between the trimmed V and J ends, which lost 6 bases and 2 bases, there was a span of 17 bases. CDR3 amino acids: CSVRRQGLAYEQYF. As DNA, the CDR3 is TGCAGCGTCCGCAGGCAGGGATTGGCCTACGAGCAGTACTTC.

The gene calls are TRBV10-3 and TRBJ2-3, with 10 bases aligning to TRBD1. This CDR3 spans 17 amino acids. Germline V gene lookup returns CDR1 ENHRY and CDR2 SYGVKD. V lost 6 bases, J lost 0 bases, and 9 bases stayed unmatched. CDR3 amino acids: CAIRDPGTGASTDTQYF. The CDR3 DNA follows: TGTGCCATCAGAGACCCCGGGACAGGGGCTAGCACAGATACGCAGTATTTT.

The chain links TRBV7-9 to TRBJ1-5; D not certain. Germline CDR1 SEHNR, CDR2 FQNEAQ (reference sequence). V was trimmed by 8 bases and J by 0 bases, leaving 20 bases between them. The CDR3 is made up of 17 amino acids. The CDR3 nucleotides are TGTGCCAGCTCCGATTCGGATAACCGATTTAGCAATCAGCCCCAGCATTTT. Its translation is CASSDSDNRFSNQPQHF.

The chain recombines TRBV5-1 with TRBJ1-4; a weak D match, TRBD1 (6 bases). The CDR3 contains 17 residues. Trimming left V 0 bases short and J 7 bases short, with 19 bases between. Germline CDR1 SGHRS, CDR2 YFSETQ. The chain's CDR3 is CASSLAHPGQGGEKLFF. For the CDR3, the DNA is TGCGCCAGCAGCTTGGCCCATCCAGGGCAAGGGGGTGAAAAACTGTTTTTT.

This clone was seen only a few times. The V and J genes are TRBV6-7 and TRBJ2-2; 7 nucleotides align to TRBD1. TRBV6-7 is annotated as an ORF whose role is uncertain. There are 19 residues in the CDR3. The junction had 18 bases not matched to a gene; V was cut back by 8 bases and J by 0 bases. CDR3 bases: TGTGCCAGCCCTAGGGGGCCTAACAGGGATGCCCCGAACACCGGGGAGCTGTTTTTT. Protein product: CASPRGPNRDAPNTGELFF.

This chain joins TRBV15 and TRBJ1-6, with D possibly matching TRBD1 (5 bases). V lost 6 bases and J 6 bases, leaving 12 bases between the germline ends. The CDR3 consists of 14 residues. Per germline, CDR1 LNHNV and CDR2 YYDKDF (reference sequence). This chain's CDR3 is CATRSSGRNSPLHF. CDR3 coding DNA: TGTGCCACCAGGTCTTCGGGGCGTAATTCACCCCTCCACTTT.

This chain joins TRBV4-1 and TRBJ1-6; D is ambiguous. In germline, CDR1 is MGHRA, CDR2 YSYEKL. V dropped 0 bases and J dropped 2 bases, with 8 bases sitting between them. The CDR3 sequence is 16 residues long. CDR3 coding DNA: TGCGCCAGCAGCCAAGAAGCCGAGGCCTATAATTCACCCCTCCACTTT. Amino acid sequence: CASSQEAEAYNSPLHF.

In the case of this clone: The same CDR3 can be traced to other DNA sequences in this sample. The CDR3 DNA reads TGTGCCAGCAGCCAAAGGGGGGGATATGGCTACACCTTC. This sequence encodes CASSQRGGYGYTF. The chain joins TRBV7-9 to TRBJ1-2, with a tentative D call TRBD1 (6 bases). The CDR3 totals 13 residues. Trimming cost V 5 bases and J 5 bases, with 12 bases left between them. CDR1 and CDR2 from the germline V gene are SEHNR and FQNEAQ (reference sequence). Full variable domain (rest looked up from reference TRBV7-9 and TRBJ1-2): DTGVSQNPRHKITKRGQNVTFRCDPISEHNRLYWYRQTLGQGPEFLTYFQNEAQLEKSRLLSDRFSAERPKGSFSTLEIQRTEQGDSAMYLCASSQRGGYGYTFGSGTRLTVV.